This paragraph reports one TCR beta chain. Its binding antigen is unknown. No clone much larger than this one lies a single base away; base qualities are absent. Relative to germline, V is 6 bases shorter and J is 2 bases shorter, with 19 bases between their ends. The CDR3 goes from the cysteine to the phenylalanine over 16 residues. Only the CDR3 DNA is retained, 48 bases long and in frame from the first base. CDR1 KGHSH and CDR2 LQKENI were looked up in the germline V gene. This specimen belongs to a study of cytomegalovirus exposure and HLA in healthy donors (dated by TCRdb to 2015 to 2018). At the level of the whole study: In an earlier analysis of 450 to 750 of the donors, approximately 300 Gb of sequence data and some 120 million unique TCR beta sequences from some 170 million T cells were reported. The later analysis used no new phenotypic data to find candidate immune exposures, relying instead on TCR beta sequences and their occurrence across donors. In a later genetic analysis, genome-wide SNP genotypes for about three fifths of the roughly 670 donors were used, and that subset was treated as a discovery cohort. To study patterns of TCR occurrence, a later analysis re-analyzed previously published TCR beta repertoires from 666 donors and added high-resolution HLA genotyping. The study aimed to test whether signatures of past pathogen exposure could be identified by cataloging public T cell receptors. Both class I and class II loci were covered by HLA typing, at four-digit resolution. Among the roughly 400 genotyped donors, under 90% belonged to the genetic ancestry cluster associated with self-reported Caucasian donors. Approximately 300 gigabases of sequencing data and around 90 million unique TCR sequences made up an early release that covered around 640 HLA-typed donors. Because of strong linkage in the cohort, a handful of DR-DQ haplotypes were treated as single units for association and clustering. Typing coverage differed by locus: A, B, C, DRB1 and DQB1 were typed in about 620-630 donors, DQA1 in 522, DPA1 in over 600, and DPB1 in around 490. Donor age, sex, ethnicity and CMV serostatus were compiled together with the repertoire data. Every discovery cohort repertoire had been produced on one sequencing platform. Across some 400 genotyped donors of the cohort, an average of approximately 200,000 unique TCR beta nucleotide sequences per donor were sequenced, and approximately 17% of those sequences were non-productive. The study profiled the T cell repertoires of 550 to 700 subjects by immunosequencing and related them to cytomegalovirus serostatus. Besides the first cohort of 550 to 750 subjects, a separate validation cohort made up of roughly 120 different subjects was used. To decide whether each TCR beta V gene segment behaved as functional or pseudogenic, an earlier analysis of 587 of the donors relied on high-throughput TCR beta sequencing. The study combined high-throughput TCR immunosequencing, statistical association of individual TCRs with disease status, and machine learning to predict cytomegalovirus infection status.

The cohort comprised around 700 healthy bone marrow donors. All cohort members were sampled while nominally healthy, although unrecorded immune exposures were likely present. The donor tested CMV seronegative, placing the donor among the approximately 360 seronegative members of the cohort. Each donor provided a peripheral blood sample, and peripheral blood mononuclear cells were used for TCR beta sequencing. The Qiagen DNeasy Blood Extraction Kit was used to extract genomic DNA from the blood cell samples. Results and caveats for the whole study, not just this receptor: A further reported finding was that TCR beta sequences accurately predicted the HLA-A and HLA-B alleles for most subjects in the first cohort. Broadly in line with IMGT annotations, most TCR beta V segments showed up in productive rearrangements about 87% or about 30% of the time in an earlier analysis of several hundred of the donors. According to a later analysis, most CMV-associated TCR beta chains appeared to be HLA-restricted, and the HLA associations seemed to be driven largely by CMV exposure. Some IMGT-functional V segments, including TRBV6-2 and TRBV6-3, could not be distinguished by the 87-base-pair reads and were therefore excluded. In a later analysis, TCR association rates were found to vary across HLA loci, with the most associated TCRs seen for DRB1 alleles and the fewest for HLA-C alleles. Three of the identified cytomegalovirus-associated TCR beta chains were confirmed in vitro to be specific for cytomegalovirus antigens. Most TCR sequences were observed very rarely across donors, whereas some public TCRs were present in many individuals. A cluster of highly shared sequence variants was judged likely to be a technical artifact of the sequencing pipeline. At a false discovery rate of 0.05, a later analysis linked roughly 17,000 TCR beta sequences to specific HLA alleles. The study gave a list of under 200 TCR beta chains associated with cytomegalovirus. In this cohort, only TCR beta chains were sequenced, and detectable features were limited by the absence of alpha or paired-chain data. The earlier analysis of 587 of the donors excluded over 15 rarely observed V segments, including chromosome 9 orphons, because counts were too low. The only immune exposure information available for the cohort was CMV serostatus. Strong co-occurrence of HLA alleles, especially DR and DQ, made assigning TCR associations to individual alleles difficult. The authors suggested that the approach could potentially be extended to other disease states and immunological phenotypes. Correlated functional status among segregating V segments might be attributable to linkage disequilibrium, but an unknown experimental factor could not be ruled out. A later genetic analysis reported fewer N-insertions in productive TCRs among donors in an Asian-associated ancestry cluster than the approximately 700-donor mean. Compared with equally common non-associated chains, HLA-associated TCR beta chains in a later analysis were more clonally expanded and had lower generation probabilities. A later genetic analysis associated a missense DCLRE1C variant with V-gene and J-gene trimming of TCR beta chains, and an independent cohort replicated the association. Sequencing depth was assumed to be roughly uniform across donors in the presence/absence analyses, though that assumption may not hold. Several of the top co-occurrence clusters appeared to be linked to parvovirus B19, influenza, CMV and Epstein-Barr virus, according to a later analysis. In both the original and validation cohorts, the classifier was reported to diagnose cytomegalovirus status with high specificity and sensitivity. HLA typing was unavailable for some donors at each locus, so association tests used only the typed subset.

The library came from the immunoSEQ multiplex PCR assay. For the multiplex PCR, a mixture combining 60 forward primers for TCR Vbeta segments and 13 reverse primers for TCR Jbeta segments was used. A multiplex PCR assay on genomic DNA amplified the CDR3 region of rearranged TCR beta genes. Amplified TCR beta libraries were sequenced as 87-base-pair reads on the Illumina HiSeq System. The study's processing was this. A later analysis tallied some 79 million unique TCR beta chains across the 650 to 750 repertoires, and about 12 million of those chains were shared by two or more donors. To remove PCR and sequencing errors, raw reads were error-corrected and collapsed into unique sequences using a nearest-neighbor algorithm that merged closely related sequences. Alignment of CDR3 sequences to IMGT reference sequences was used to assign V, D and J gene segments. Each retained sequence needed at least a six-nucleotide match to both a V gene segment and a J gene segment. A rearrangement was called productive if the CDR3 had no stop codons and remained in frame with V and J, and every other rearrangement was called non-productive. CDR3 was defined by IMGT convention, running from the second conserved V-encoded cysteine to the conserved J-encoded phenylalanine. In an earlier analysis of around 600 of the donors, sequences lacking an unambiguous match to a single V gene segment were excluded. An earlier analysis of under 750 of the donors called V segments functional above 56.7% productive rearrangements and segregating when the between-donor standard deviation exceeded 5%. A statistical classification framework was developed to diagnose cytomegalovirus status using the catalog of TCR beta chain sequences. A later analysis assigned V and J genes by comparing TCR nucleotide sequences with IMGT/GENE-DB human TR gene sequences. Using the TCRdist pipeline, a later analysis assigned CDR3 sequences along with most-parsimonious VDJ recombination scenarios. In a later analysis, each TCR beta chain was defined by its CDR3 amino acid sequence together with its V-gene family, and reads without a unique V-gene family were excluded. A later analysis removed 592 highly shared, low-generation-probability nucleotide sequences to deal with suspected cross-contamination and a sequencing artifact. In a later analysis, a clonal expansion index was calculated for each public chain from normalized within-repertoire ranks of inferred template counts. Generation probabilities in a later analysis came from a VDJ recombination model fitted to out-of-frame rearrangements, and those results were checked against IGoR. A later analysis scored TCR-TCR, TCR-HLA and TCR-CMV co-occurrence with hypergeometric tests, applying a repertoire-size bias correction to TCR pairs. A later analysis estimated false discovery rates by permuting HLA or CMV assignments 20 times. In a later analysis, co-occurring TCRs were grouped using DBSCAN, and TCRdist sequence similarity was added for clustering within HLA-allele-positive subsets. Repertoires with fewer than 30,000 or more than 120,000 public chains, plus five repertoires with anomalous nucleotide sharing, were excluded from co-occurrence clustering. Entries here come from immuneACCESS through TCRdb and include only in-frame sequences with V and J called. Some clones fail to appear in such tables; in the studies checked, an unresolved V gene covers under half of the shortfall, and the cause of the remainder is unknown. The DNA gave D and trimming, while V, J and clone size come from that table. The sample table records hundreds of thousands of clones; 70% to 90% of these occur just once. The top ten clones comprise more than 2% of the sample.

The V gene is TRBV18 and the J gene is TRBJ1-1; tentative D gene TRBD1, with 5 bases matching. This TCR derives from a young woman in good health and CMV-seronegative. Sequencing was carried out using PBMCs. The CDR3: CASSDGGGGVNTEAFF. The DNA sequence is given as TGTGCCAGCTCCGACGGGGGTGGCGGGGTAAACACTGAAGCTTTCTTT.